This section outlines one T cell receptor beta chain sequence together with its context. Only a few counts were recorded for this clone. Its antigen has not been determined. Base qualities are not recorded, but no much larger clone differs from it by a single base. CD8 naive samples were obtained by positive selection for CCR7 among CD45RO-negative cells, yielding a CD45RA+CCR7+ population from which TemRA cells were excluded. Healthy HIV-negative adults with no recently reported acute infections or vaccinations were included as donors. All donors were Caucasian adults living in Nashville, Tennessee, USA. After blood collection by leukapheresis, PBMCs were isolated using Ficoll-Histopaque density gradient centrifugation and then cryopreserved in the vapor phase of liquid nitrogen. Analytical flow cytometry was used to check the purity and quantity of every magnetically sorted T cell population. Genomic DNA was isolated from every sorted fraction and measured by UV absorbance on a Nanodrop 2000c.

CDR1 and CDR2, looked up from the germline V gene, are LGHNA and YSLEER. Trimming takes 0 bases from V and 12 bases from J, and the germline ends sit 12 bases apart. The CDR3 goes from the cysteine to the phenylalanine over 14 residues. Solely the CDR3 DNA is kept, with 42 bases framed from the first base. TCR CDR3 regions were amplified from genomic DNA by multiplex PCR using the deep immunoSEQ assay. Extracted genomic DNA from each cell subset was spread evenly across all wells of several immunoSEQ 96-well plates, with each plate serving as a replicate. For sorted subsets, each replicate PCR was loaded with approximately 0.2 ug genomic DNA, equivalent to some 27,000 T cell genomes. The purified libraries were quantified using a Qubit 3.0 fluorometer, sized with a Bioanalyzer 2100, and then quantified again using the KAPA Library Quantification kit. Every immunoSEQ 96-well plate was sequenced on a separate single-read 150-cycle Illumina NextSeq 550 flow cell. The study's processing was this. Because the immunoSEQ output held only junctional sequences and lacked quality scores, the filtering could not match the filtering applied to full-length reads. Sequences were annotated with PyIR, a Python wrapper for IgBLAST v1.9, using IMGT germline references to assign V/J genes and CDR3. Any read was removed if the V/J assignment was weak (E-value above 1e-6), the CDR3 was missing, or the read contained stop codons, out-of-frame junctions, or ambiguous translated residues. V3J clonotypes were defined by identical inferred V gene, J gene, and CDR3 amino acid sequence. Percentage overlap between repertoires was calculated by dividing the number of shared unique clonotypes by the size of the smaller repertoire. Three approaches were used to assess repertoire richness: RTK rarefaction, the Chao1 estimator, and Recon v2.1 estimates of unobserved clonotypes. Generation probabilities were computed with OLGA for all TCRbeta clonotypes obtained by the gDNA method from several donors. This immuneACCESS table, as held by TCRdb, lists in-frame sequences with V and J called but not all clones. Of the missing ones, under half trace to an unresolved V gene in checked studies; the others have no known cause. V and J calls and clone size are given by that table; D and trimming were obtained from the DNA. Within this sample are roughly 2,000,000 clones, with approximately 94% of them counted one time only. The top ten clones comprise under 1.5% of the sample.

This sample stems from a study of shared clonotypes between healthy human individuals (dated by TCRdb to 2020 to 2021). Some background on the complete study: A few men and a couple of women, aged 18 to 49 years, made up the cohort. For each donor, CD4 naive and CD4 memory were each given three plates, CD8 naive was given two plates, and CD8 memory was given one plate. To estimate repertoire size and how much clonotype sharing occurs between individuals, the study deeply sequenced the blood TCR repertoires of about 5 healthy adults. Different laboratories and diverse techniques were used to prepare libraries and sequence TCR repertoires, to increase sequencing depth and limit assay-specific biases. Between about 0.85 and 9.5 billion PBMCs per donor were obtained by leukapheresis.

Broad study findings and their caveats: Only blood was sampled, and tissue TCR repertoires likely differ from those in blood. Pairwise subsampling led to the expectation that sequencing depth would affect the degree of clonotype sharing among donors. Across a few donors, about 5% of naive CD4, approximately 3.6% of naive CD8, around 2.1% of memory CD4, and 0.4% of memory CD8 clonotypes were shared. The genetic and exposure-history diversity represented was limited by the small number of donors. Even with the large sequencing depth, rarefaction of the sorted-subset datasets indicated that sequencing was incomplete. Naive subsets generally had larger estimated clonotype richness than memory subsets did. Compared with non-shared clonotypes, clonotypes shared by all four sorted-subset donors had higher generation probabilities.

The receptor was derived from a man between 18 and 35 years old in good health. The chain links TRBV4-3 with TRBJ1-6, with the D gene uncertain. Sequences were obtained from naive CD8+ T cells sorted from blood. The meaning of the sample's cell subset or site label: CD45RA+CCR7+. The nucleotide sequence is given as TGCGCCAGCAGCCAAGACTTCTTAGGCTTACCCCTCCACTTT. Its translation reads: CASSQDFLGLPLHF.